These 17 T cell receptor beta chains share one sample of origin, sequenced in a study of blood T cell repertoires in COVID-19. Here immunoSEQ multiplex PCR was the method, and the copy in TCRdb shows in-frame clones only, minus some. The sample lists around 83,000 clones; 86% were seen once. Sequenced material: peripheral blood. Receptor source: a man aged 45-65 years with active or convalescent COVID-19.

A single count supports this clone. This chain joins TRBV2 and TRBJ2-4; D is possibly TRBD1 (6 bases). The germline gives CDR1 SNHLY, CDR2 FYNNEI. This CDR3 is 14 amino acids long. The V end was cut by 6 bases, the J end by 7 bases, with 16 bases between. Written as DNA, the CDR3 is TGTGCCAGCAGCGTCGGACAGAATTTTAACATTCAGTACTTC. Translating it yields CASSVGQNFNIQYF.

The genes are TRBV5-1 and TRBJ1-1; possible D gene TRBD1, 5 bases. Germline V gene sequence: CDR1 SGHRS, CDR2 YFSETQ. This CDR3 is 17 amino acids long. With 2 bases removed from V and 1 base from J, the gap between germline ends came to 18 bases. The DNA of the CDR3 is TGCGCCAGCAGCTTTACCGTAGGGCTAGGGGAGAACACTGAAGCTTTCTTT. Translating it yields CASSFTVGLGENTEAFF.

The CDR3 DNA reads TGTGCCAGTAGTAGCGGACTAGCGGGGTCCTACGAGCAGTACTTC. This gives the protein CASSSGLAGSYEQYF. The chain links TRBV19 to TRBJ2-7, with TRBD2 identical over 12 bases. Germline CDR1 and CDR2: LNHDA and SQIVND (reference sequence). The CDR3 runs to 15 residues. The ends lost 4 bases at V and 1 base at J; junction bases unmatched: 2.

This chain uses TRBV14 with TRBJ1-2, with D possibly matching TRBD1 (5 bases). There are 16 residues in the CDR3. Germline assignment: CDR1 SGHDN and CDR2 FVKESK. The germline V and J ends were trimmed by 3 bases and 4 bases, with 18 bases remaining between them. The CDR3 reads CASSQISGSVSYGYTF. The CDR3 nucleotides read TGTGCCAGCAGCCAGATTTCAGGGTCCGTCAGCTATGGCTACACCTTC.

V gene TRBV2 combines with J gene TRBJ1-6; D might be TRBD1 (5 bases). This CDR3 is built from 14 residues. Trimming pared 11 bases from V and 6 bases from J, leaving 17 bases between. Germline V gene sequence: CDR1 SNHLY, CDR2 FYNNEI. Here the CDR3 reads CAGSPGTFNSPLHF. The CDR3 DNA reads as TGTGCCGGAAGCCCAGGGACTTTTAATTCACCCCTCCACTTT.

CDR3 coding DNA: TGTGCCAGCAGTAAAGGTGGCGGGTCCTACGAGCAGTACTTC. Amino acid sequence: CASSKGGGSYEQYF. V usage is TRBV25-1 and J usage is TRBJ2-7; tentatively, D is TRBD2 (5 bases). The V gene's germline CDR1 is MGHDK and CDR2 SYGVNS. V lost 5 bases, J lost 1 base, and 12 bases lay in between. The CDR3 is 14 residues long.

The chain couples TRBV11-3 to TRBJ2-3; D may be TRBD2 (6 bases). Germline V gene data show CDR1 as SGHNT and CDR2 as YENEEA. The CDR3 extends over 14 amino acids. Trimming left V 8 bases short and J 7 bases short, with 19 bases between. This CDR3 is CASSLPGDGNTQYF. The CDR3 nucleotides are TGTGCCAGCTCCCTCCCGGGAGATGGGAATACGCAGTATTTT.

CDR3 bases: TGCGCCAGCAGCTTTAGACGGACTAGCGGGAGTTTCGGGGAGCTGTTTTTT. This translates into CASSFRRTSGSFGELFF. This sequence joins TRBV5-1 and TRBJ2-2; 13 positions agree with TRBD2. After removal of 2 bases from V and 7 bases from J, the junction contained 8 bases not matched to a gene. Germline V lookup: CDR1 SGHRS, CDR2 YFSETQ. CDR3 size: 17 residues.

Only a few counts were recorded for this clone. The V and J genes are TRBV10-1 and TRBJ1-2; D remains ambiguous. Trimming stripped 8 bases from V and 4 bases from J, with 23 bases between. CDR3 size: 16 residues. Germline CDR1 reads WNHNN; CDR2 reads SYGVQD (reference sequence). CDR3 coding DNA: TGCGCCAGCTTCCAGCACAGAAATTCAGGTTCCTATGGCTACACCTTC. Its translation: CASFQHRNSGSYGYTF.

This clone occurred a few times. V is TRBV6-5 and J is TRBJ1-2; 7 bases line up with TRBD1. From germline, CDR1 is MNHEY and CDR2 SVGAGI. After removal of 6 bases from V and 3 bases from J, the junction contained 10 bases not matched to a gene. The CDR3 consists of 15 residues. The CDR3 loop is CASSRGTADDYGYTF. As DNA, the CDR3 is TGTGCCAGCAGCCGAGGGACAGCGGATGACTATGGCTACACCTTC.

The chain couples TRBV13 to TRBJ1-2, with 10 bases fitting TRBD1. Germline lookup yields CDR1 PRHDT and CDR2 FYEKMQ (reference sequence). After removal of 2 bases from V and 2 bases from J, the junction contained 8 bases not matched to a gene. The CDR3 consists of 17 residues. The DNA for the CDR3 is TGTGCCAGCAGCTTATTGGGGGACAGGGGATCAAACTATGGCTACACCTTC. It yields the protein CASSLLGDRGSNYGYTF.

This chain joins TRBV30 and TRBJ2-1; D may be TRBD1 (6 bases). The CDR3 is 14 residues long. V lost 3 bases and J 2 bases, leaving 11 bases between the germline ends. CDR1 and CDR2 from the germline V gene are GTSNPN and SVGIG (reference sequence). The CDR3 protein is CAWSQGTPYNEQFF. Here the CDR3 DNA reads TGTGCCTGGAGCCAGGGGACACCCTACAATGAGCAGTTCTTC.

The J gene is TRBJ2-3, the V gene TRBV5-5; D possibly corresponds to TRBD2 (6 bases). The V gene's germline CDR1 is SGHKS and CDR2 YYEKEE (reference sequence). CDR3 size: 14 residues. The V gene lost 4 bases and the J gene lost 10 bases, with 19 bases spanning the gap. In DNA form, the CDR3 reads TGTGCCAGCAGCAGGGACGGGAGAGAGAGGCCGCAGTATTTT. Its translation is CASSRDGRERPQYF. Supplemented by reference TRBV5-5 and TRBJ2-3, the full variable domain reads DAGVTQSPTHLIKTRGQQVTLRCSPISGHKSVSWYQQVLGQGPQFIFQYYEKEERGRGNFPDRFSARQFPNYSSELNVNALLLGDSALYLCASSRDGRERPQYFGPGTRLTVL.

The rearrangement uses TRBV20-1 and TRBJ2-7; 8 bases align to TRBD1. This CDR3 comprises 13 residues. Trimming removed 3 bases from V and 4 bases from J; junction bases left unmatched: 5. Germline loops: CDR1 DFQATT, CDR2 SNEGSKA (reference sequence). The CDR3 coding sequence is TGCAGTGCTAGTGGACAGGGACTTTACGAGCAGTACTTC. Its translation: CSASGQGLYEQYF.

CDR3 sequence reads: CASSYSGGAGETQYF. CDR3 DNA sequence: TGTGCCAGCAGCTATAGCGGGGGGGCCGGAGAGACCCAGTACTTC. V gene TRBV5-4 combines with J gene TRBJ2-5; 11 bases match TRBD2. V gave up 3 bases and J gave up 4 bases; unmatched junction bases: 5. CDR1 and CDR2 from the germline V gene are SGHNT and YYREEE (reference sequence). This CDR3 comprises 15 residues.

This clone was seen only a few times. The chain links TRBV5-4 to TRBJ1-1, with 10 bases identical to TRBD1. CDR1 is SGHNT, CDR2 YYREEE, per germline (reference sequence). Trimming at V came to 0 bases and at J to 4 bases, leaving 3 bases not matched to a gene. This CDR3 is 15 amino acids long. Here the CDR3 reads CASSLGQGAGTEAFF. The CDR3 nucleotides read TGTGCCAGCAGCTTGGGACAGGGGGCTGGCACTGAAGCTTTCTTT.

This clone was seen a single time. The rearrangement uses TRBV9 and TRBJ2-7; TRBD2 matches at 8 bases. V gave up 5 bases and J gave up 0 bases; unmatched junction bases: 7. CDR3 length: 15 amino acids. CDR1 SGDLS and CDR2 YYNGEE come from the germline V gene. Here the CDR3 DNA reads TGTGCCAGCAGTTCCAGCGGGGGACCCTCCTACGAGCAGTACTTC. It yields the protein CASSSSGGPSYEQYF.